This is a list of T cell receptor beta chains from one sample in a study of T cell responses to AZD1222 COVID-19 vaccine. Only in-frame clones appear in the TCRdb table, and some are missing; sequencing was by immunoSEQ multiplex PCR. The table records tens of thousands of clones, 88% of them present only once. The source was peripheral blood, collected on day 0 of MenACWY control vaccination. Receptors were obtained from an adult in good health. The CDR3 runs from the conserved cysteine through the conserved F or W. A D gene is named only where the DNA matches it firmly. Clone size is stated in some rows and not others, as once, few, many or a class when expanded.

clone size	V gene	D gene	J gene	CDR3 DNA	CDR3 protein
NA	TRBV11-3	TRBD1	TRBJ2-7	TGTGCCAGCAGCTACGGGACAGGGACCTACGAGCAGTACTTC	CASSYGTGTYEQYF
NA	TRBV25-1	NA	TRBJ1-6	TGTGCCAGCAGTGAGACGGACTCCTATAATTCACCCCTCCACTTT	CASSETDSYNSPLHF
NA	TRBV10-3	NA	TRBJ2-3	TGTGCCATCAGTGGGTGGGGTGGAGATACAGATACGCAGTATTTT	CAISGWGGDTDTQYF
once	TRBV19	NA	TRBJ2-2	TGTGCCAGTAGTTCGGGGACATCGAACACCGGGGAGCTGTTTTTT	CASSSGTSNTGELFF
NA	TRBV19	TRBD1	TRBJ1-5	TGTGCCAGTAACGACAGGGGGAGAGAGCCCCAGCATTTT	CASNDRGREPQHF
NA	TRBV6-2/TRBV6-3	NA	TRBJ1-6	TGTGCCAGCAGTTACGTCAGTAATTCACCCCTCCACTTT	CASSYVSNSPLHF
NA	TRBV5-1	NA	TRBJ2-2	TGCGCCAGCAGCTTAAAGGGGACGAACACCGGGGAGCTGTTTTTT	CASSLKGTNTGELFF
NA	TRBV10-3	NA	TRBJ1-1	TGTGCCACTCTTATGAACACTGAAGCTTTCTTT	CATLMNTEAFF
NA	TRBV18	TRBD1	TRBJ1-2	TGTGCCAGCTCACCCGACTCCGGACAGGCTAACTATGGCTACACCTTC	CASSPDSGQANYGYTF
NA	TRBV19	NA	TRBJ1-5	TGTGCCAGTATCGGGACTACGGGGTCGTTTCAGCCCCAGCATTTT	CASIGTTGSFQPQHF
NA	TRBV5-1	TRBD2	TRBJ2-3	TGCGCCAGCAGCCTCGGGGGAGGGGGCACAGATACGCAGTATTTT	CASSLGGGGTDTQYF
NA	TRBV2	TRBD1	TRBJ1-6	TGTGCCAGCAGGCCCGGGACAGGGCCATCACCCCTCCACTTT	CASRPGTGPSPLHF
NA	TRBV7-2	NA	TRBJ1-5	TGTGCCAGCAGCTTAGAACTTATGCGTCAGCCCCAGCATTTT	CASSLELMRQPQHF
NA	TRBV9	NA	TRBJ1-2	TGTGCCAGCAGCGTAGGCGTGGGATCGGCAGGCGGGGGCTACACCTTC	CASSVGVGSAGGGYTF
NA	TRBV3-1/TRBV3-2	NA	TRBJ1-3	TGTGCCAGCAGTTTCTTTCTGATATATTTT	CASSFFLIYF
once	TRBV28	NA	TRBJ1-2	TGTGCCACCCGGAGTCATGGCTACACCTTC	CATRSHGYTF
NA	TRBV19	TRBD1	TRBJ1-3	TGTGCCAGTCGGGACAGGTCTGGAAACACCATATATTTT	CASRDRSGNTIYF
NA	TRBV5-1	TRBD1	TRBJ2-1	TGCGCCAGCAGCTCTCCGGGACAGGGGGTGAATGAGCAGTTCTTC	CASSSPGQGVNEQFF
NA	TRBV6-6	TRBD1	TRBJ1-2	TGTGCCAGCAGTTCCAAATCCGGACAGGTTAACTATGGCTACACCTTC	CASSSKSGQVNYGYTF
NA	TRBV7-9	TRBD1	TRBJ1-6	TGTGCCAGCAGCCTTTATCTAACAGGGGCTAATTCACCCCTCCACTTT	CASSLYLTGANSPLHF
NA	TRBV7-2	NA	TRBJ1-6	TGTGCCAGCAGCTCCGGGTTCTCCTATAATTCACCCCTCCACTTT	CASSSGFSYNSPLHF
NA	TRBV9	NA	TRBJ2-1	TGTGCCAGCAGCGTTCTTGTAGGTTCTTTAGCCAATGAGCAGTTCTTC	CASSVLVGSLANEQFF
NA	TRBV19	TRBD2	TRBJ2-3	TGTGCCAGTGGCGGACTAGCGGGTACAGCCGATACGCAGTATTTT	CASGGLAGTADTQYF
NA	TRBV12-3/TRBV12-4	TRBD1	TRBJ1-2	TGTGCCAGCAGTTTAAACAGGGGCGGCTACACCTTC	CASSLNRGGYTF
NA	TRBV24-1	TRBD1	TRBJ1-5	TGTGCCACCAGTGATGGACAGGGGGGTTATCAGCCCCAGCATTTT	CATSDGQGGYQPQHF
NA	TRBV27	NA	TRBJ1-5	TGTGCCAGCAGGGAATTCGGCAATCAGCCCCAGCATTTT	CASREFGNQPQHF
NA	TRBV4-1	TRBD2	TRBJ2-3	TGCGCCAGCAGCCATCCCTCTATAGTAGCGGGAGATACGCAGTATTTT	CASSHPSIVAGDTQYF
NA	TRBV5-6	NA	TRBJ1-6	TGTGCCAGCAGCTTGGCGCGCGGTAATTCACCCCTCCACTTT	CASSLARGNSPLHF
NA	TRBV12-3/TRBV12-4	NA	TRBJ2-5	TGTGCCAGCAGTTCCGCCGGGACCCAGTACTTC	CASSSAGTQYF
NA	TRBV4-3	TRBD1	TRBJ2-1	TGCGCCAGCAGCCAAGGTCCAGGGGGAAGTGAGCAGTTCTTC	CASSQGPGGSEQFF
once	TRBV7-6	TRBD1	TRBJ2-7	TGTGCCAGCAGCTTAACCTGGGACAGCTCCTACGAGCAGTACTTC	CASSLTWDSSYEQYF
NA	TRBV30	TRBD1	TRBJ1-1	TGTGCCTGGTCGCAGGGGGTCACTGAAGCTTTCTTT	CAWSQGVTEAFF
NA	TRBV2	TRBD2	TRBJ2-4	TGTGCCAGCAGGCTTGGGGAGGGGACGGTGACGATGCTAGCCAAAAACATTCAGTACTTC	CASRLGEGTVTMLAKNIQYF
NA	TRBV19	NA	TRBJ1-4	TGTGCCAGTAGTATGACTTTCGTTTGGGAAGGGGAAAAACTGTTTTTT	CASSMTFVWEGEKLFF
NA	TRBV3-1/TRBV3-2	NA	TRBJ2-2	TGTGCCAGCAGCCCCCCATCGAGGGACACCGGGGAGCTGTTTTTT	CASSPPSRDTGELFF
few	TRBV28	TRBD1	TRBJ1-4	TGTGCCAGCAGCGACCCGGGACAGGGGCTTGAAAAACTGTTTTTT	CASSDPGQGLEKLFF
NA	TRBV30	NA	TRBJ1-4	TGTGCCTGGAGTGGGGGGGGTAATGAAAAACTGTTTTTT	CAWSGGGNEKLFF
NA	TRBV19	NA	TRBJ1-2	TGTGCCAGTAGTATAAATTGGCAGGGCGACTACACCTTC	CASSINWQGDYTF
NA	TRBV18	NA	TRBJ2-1	TGTGCCAGCTCACCTGAGGGGGTAGGAAATGAGCAGTTCTTC	CASSPEGVGNEQFF
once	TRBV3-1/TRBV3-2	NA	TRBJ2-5	TGTGCCAGCAGCCAAGATGCCGTACAGGGGACCCAGTACTTC	CASSQDAVQGTQYF
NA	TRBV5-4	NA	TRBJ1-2	TGTGCCAGCAGCCCCCCCCTGGGCCTGGGGGGCGCAGGTGGCTACACCTTC	CASSPPLGLGGAGGYTF
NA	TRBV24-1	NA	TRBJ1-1	TGTGCCACCAGTGCCCTAGACTCCTACGGGAACACTGAAGCTTTCTTT	CATSALDSYGNTEAFF
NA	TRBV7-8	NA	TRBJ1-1	TGTGCCAGCAGCTTAGCTGCCGGGTTGAACACTGAAGCTTTCTTT	CASSLAAGLNTEAFF
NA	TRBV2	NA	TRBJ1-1	TGTGCCAGCAGTGAGGGCGGGGGTAGGAGAGCTTTCTTT	CASSEGGGRRAFF
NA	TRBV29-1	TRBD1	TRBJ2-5	TGCAGCGTTGAAGATAGGGGACAGGGAGAGACCCAGTACTTC	CSVEDRGQGETQYF
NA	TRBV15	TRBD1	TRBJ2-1	TGTGCCACCAGCAGAGACGGGACAGGCCTCCACGACGAGCAGTTCTTC	CATSRDGTGLHDEQFF
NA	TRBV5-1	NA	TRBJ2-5	TGCGCCAGCAGCCTCGCGGCCCGGACGTGGGAGACCCAGTACTTC	CASSLAARTWETQYF
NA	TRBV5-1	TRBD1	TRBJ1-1	TGCGCCAGCAGCTTTGACAGGGCCACTGAAGCTTTCTTT	CASSFDRATEAFF
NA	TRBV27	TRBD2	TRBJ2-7	TGTGCCAGCTCCTCCCCGTCGGGGGGAACCTACGAGCAGTACTTC	CASSSPSGGTYEQYF
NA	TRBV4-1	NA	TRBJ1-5	TGCGCCAGCAGCCAAGAAAGCCTGGATCAGCCCCAGCATTTT	CASSQESLDQPQHF
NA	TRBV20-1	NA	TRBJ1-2	TGCAGTGCTAGTCTGGGCGCAGGCTACACCTTC	CSASLGAGYTF
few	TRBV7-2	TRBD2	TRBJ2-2	TGTGCCAGCAGCTCGCTAGCGGTGGCCGGGGAGCTGTTTTTT	CASSSLAVAGELFF
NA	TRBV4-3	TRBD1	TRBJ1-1	TGCGCCAGCACTCCAGGAGTGGACAGGGCCACTGAAGCTTTCTTT	CASTPGVDRATEAFF
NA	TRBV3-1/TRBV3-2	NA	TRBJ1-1	TGTGCCAGCAGCCTCAGGGGGAACACTGAAGCTTTCTTT	CASSLRGNTEAFF
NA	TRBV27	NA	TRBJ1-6	TGTGCCAGCAGTTTAGTTCCCCGTTCACCCCTCCACTTT	CASSLVPRSPLHF
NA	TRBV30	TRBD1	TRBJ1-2	TGTGCCTGGAGTGAAGGGGGCATATATGGCTACACCTTC	CAWSEGGIYGYTF
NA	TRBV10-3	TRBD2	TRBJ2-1	TGTGCCATCAGGGGGAGCGGGGGGGCCTTCAATGAGCAGTTCTTC	CAIRGSGGAFNEQFF
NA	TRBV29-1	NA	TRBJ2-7	TGCAGCGTTGCCTCGGGGGCAGTAGACGAGCAGTACTTC	CSVASGAVDEQYF
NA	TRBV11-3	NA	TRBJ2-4	TGTGCCAGCAGCTTAGTTGTAGCCAAAAACATTCAGTACTTC	CASSLVVAKNIQYF